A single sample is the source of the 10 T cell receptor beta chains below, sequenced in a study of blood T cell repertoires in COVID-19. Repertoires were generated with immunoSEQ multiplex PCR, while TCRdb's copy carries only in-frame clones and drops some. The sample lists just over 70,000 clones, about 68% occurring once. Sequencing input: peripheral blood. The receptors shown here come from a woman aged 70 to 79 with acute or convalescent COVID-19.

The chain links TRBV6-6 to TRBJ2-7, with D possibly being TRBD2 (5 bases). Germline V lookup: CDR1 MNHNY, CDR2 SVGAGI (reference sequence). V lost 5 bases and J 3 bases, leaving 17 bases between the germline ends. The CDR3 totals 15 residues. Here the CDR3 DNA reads TGTGCCAGCAGTGAGGGCTCCAATAATTACTACGAGCAGTACTTC. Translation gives CASSEGSNNYYEQYF.

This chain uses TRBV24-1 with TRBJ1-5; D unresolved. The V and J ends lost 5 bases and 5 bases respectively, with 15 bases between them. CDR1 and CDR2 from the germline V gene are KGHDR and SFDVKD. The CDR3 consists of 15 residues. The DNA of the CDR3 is TGTGCCACCAGTGTCCTCCCGGGGAACGATCAGCCCCAGCATTTT. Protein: CATSVLPGNDQPQHF.

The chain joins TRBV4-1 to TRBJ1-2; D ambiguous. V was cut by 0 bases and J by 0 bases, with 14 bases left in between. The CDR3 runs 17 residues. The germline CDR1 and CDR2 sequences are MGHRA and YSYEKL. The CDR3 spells CASSQEAPGFTNYGYTF. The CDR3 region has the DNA TGCGCCAGCAGCCAAGAGGCCCCAGGCTTTACTAACTATGGCTACACCTTC.

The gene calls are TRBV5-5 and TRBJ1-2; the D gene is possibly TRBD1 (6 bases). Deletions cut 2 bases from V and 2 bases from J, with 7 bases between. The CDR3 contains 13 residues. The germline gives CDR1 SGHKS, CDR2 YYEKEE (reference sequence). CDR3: CASSFGQNYGYTF. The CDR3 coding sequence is TGTGCCAGCAGCTTTGGACAGAACTATGGCTACACCTTC.

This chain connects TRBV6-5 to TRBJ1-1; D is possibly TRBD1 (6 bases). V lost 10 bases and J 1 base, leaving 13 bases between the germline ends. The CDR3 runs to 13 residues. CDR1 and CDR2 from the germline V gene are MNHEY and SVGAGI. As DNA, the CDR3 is TGTGCCATAGGGGGGGGGTCGAACACTGAAGCTTTCTTT. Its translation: CAIGGGSNTEAFF.

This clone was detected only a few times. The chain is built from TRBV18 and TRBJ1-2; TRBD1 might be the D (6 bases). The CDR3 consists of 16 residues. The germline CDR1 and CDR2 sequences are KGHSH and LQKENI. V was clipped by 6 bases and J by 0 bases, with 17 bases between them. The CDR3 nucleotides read TGTGCCAGCTCGACAGGTCCCCCGCTGTCTAACTATGGCTACACCTTC. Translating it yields CASSTGPPLSNYGYTF.

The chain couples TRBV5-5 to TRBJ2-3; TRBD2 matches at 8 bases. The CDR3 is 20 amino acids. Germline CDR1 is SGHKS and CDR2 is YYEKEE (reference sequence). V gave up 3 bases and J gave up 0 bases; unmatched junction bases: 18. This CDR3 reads CASSSPVGAGAVHSTDTQYF. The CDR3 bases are TGTGCCAGCAGCTCCCCCGTAGGAGCGGGGGCCGTACATAGCACAGATACGCAGTATTTT.

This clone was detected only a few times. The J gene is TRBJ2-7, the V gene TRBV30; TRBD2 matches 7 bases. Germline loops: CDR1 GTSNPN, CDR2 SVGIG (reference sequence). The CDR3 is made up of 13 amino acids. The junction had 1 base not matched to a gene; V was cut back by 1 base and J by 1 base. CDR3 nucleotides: TGTGCCTGGAGTGGGGAGGGTTCCTACGAGCAGTACTTC. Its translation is CAWSGEGSYEQYF.

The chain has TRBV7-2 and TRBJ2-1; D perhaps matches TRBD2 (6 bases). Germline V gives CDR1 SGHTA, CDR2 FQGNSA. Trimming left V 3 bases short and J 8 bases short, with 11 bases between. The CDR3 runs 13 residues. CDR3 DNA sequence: TGTGCCAGCAGCTTCGAGTGGGGGGATGAGCAGTTCTTC. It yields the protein CASSFEWGDEQFF.

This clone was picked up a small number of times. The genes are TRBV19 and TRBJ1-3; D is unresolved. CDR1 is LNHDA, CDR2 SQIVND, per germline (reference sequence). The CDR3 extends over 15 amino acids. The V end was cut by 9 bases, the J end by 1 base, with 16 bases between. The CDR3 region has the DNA TGTGCCAGCCACGTCAGGCGTTCGTCTGGAAACACCATATATTTT. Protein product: CASHVRRSSGNTIYF.